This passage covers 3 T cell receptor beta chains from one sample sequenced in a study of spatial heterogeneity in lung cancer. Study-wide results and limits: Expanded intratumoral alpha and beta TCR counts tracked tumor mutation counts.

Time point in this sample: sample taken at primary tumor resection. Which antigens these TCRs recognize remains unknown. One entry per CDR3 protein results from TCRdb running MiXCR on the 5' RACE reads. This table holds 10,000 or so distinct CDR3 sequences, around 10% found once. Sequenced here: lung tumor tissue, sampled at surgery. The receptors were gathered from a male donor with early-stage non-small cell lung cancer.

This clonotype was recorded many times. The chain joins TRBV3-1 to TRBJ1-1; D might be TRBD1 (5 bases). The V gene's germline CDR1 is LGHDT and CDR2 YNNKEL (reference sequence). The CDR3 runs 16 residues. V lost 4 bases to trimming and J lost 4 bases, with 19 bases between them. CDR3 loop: CASSLGAGRSSTEAFF. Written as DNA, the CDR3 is TGTGCCAGCAGCCTAGGGGCAGGGAGATCGAGCACTGAAGCTTTCTTT.

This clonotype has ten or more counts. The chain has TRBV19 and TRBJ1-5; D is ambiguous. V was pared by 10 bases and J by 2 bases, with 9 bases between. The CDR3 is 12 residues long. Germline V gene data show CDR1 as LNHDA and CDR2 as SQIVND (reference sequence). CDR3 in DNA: TGTGCCACCGGATTACGCAATCAGCCCCAGCATTTT. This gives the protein CATGLRNQPQHF.

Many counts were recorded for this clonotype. The CDR3 protein is CASSVATASPLHF. The CDR3 DNA follows: TGTGCCAGCAGCGTAGCTACAGCTTCACCCCTCCACTTT. The chain has TRBV9 and TRBJ1-6; D not certain. V lost 0 bases and J lost 9, with 7 bases in between. In germline, CDR1 is SGDLS, CDR2 YYNGEE. This CDR3 is built from 13 residues.